What follows is one TCR beta chain and its context. Its specificity is not known. Every participating donor contributed about 10 milliliters of peripheral blood through a draw. This sample was taken from a study of blood T cells in healthy people across ages. Study-wide findings and caveats: Higher diversity, along with more naive CD4+ cells, distinguished long-lived donors from aged donors.

Trimming cost V 2 bases and J 3 bases, with 14 bases left between them. CDR1 and CDR2 (germline): SGHTS, YDEGEE. CDR3 size: 15 residues. For the second PCR, which ran for 7 to 11 cycles, a sample-barcoded 5' primer and a J-beta primer mix were used. TCRdb analysed the 5' RACE reads with MiXCR anew, one entry per CDR3 protein. The sample consists of 650,000 to 700,000 distinct CDR3 sequences, about 32% of them appearing once. V and J are TRBV5-8 and TRBJ1-2; maybe TRBD1 (5 bases). This receptor was taken from a woman older than 75 in good health. The sequencing input was blood. The CDR3 nucleotides read TGTGCCAGCAGCTTCGACGGGGGAAATCACTATGGCTACACCTTC. Its translation is CASSFDGGNHYGYTF.